A selection of T cell receptor beta chains follows, all from one sample in a study of naive and memory T cell subsets. A single record per CDR3 protein comes from TCRdb applying MiXCR to the UMI-ligation and nested PCR reads. The sample contains 130,000 to 150,000 distinct CDR3 sequences, approximately 24% of which appear only once. Sequenced sample: naive CD4+ T cells from blood. These receptors all come from a human donor in good health. The CDR3 runs from the conserved cysteine through the conserved F or W. Fields, in order: clone size, J gene, D gene, V gene, CDR3 DNA, CDR3 protein. The D gene is left open where the match is weak. Clone size is given for some rows only: seen once, a few or many times, or a class if the clone is expanded.

size: few; J: TRBJ2-3; D: -; V: TRBV6-2/TRBV6-3; DNA: TGTGCCAGCCGGTGGGGGTACGCTAGCACAGATACGCAGTATTTT; CDR3: CASRWGYASTDTQYF
size: -; J: TRBJ2-6; D: TRBD1; V: TRBV18; DNA: TGTGCCAGCTCACCGCTAGGAACACAGGGGTTATCCTCTGGGGCCAACGTCCTGACTTTC; CDR3: CASSPLGTQGLSSGANVLTF
size: few; J: TRBJ2-1; D: -; V: TRBV20-1; DNA: TGCAGTGCTAGAGGTCGTCGGGAGAGGGCCTACAATGAGCAGTTCTTC; CDR3: CSARGRRERAYNEQFF
size: few; J: TRBJ2-1; D: TRBD2; V: TRBV27; DNA: TGTGCCAGCAGTTTATCCCCGGCGTGGCTAGCGGGAAGCTACAATGAGCAGTTCTTC; CDR3: CASSLSPAWLAGSYNEQFF
size: -; J: TRBJ2-1; D: -; V: TRBV20-1; DNA: TGCAGTGCTAGCCCCCCCGGACCAGACAATGAGCAGTTCTTC; CDR3: CSASPPGPDNEQFF
size: few; J: TRBJ1-5; D: -; V: TRBV28; DNA: TGTGCCAGCACCTTCTCTACGGGACGAAGCAATCAGCCCCAGCATTTT; CDR3: CASTFSTGRSNQPQHF
size: many; J: TRBJ2-3; D: -; V: TRBV14; DNA: TGTGCCAGCAGCCAAGTCTTAGGGGCAACAGATACGCAGTATTTT; CDR3: CASSQVLGATDTQYF
size: few; J: TRBJ1-1; D: TRBD1; V: TRBV5-6; DNA: TGTGCCAGCAGCCTCCCCTCCGGGACAGGGGGAGGAAAAGCTTTCTTT; CDR3: CASSLPSGTGGGKAFF
size: -; J: TRBJ1-6; D: -; V: TRBV6-6; DNA: TGTGCCAGCAGTTACAACCCTCAACAGGGTAGGACCTATAATTCACCCCTCCACTTT; CDR3: CASSYNPQQGRTYNSPLHF
size: many; J: TRBJ2-1; D: TRBD1; V: TRBV20-1; DNA: TGCAGTGCTAGTCCCTTGACAGGGTCCTACAATGAGCAGTTCTTC; CDR3: CSASPLTGSYNEQFF
size: few; J: TRBJ2-7; D: TRBD2; V: TRBV20-1; DNA: TGCAGTGCTAGTATACTAGCGGGAGGGCCTAGAAACGAGCAGTACTTC; CDR3: CSASILAGGPRNEQYF
size: many; J: TRBJ2-5; D: -; V: TRBV29-1; DNA: TGCAGCGTTGTCGGCGCAGGGGTGCAGGAGACCCAGTACTTC; CDR3: CSVVGAGVQETQYF
size: -; J: TRBJ1-4; D: -; V: TRBV7-6; DNA: TGTGCCAGCAGCTCCAGGGAACCTAATGAAAAACTGTTTTTT; CDR3: CASSSREPNEKLFF
size: -; J: TRBJ2-7; D: TRBD1; V: TRBV28; DNA: TGTGCCAGCAGTTTGTGGGGACAGGGAGGTTACGAGCAGTACTTC; CDR3: CASSLWGQGGYEQYF
size: few; J: TRBJ1-2; D: TRBD1; V: TRBV18; DNA: TGTGCCAGCTCACCATACCGGGACAGGATCGACTATGGCTACACCTTC; CDR3: CASSPYRDRIDYGYTF
size: few; J: TRBJ2-1; D: -; V: TRBV30; DNA: TGTGCCTGGAGGGGGGGCTGGGACAATGAGCAGTTCTTC; CDR3: CAWRGGWDNEQFF
size: many; J: TRBJ2-1; D: -; V: TRBV6-5; DNA: TGTGCCAGCAGTTACTCGGCCTCTGGGGACTTCCACCATCGGTTCTTC; CDR3: CASSYSASGDFHHRFF
size: -; J: TRBJ1-4; D: -; V: TRBV30; DNA: TGTGCCTGGAGTCGAACAGGGTTGGCTAATGAAAAACTGTTTTTT; CDR3: CAWSRTGLANEKLFF
size: few; J: TRBJ1-5; D: TRBD1; V: TRBV29-1; DNA: TGCAGCGTTGTTCCACAGGGGGTCGATCAGCCCCAGCATTTT; CDR3: CSVVPQGVDQPQHF
size: -; J: TRBJ1-1; D: TRBD1; V: TRBV20-1; DNA: TGCAGTGCCCCGGCCTGGAGGGGGCAAGGCACTGAAGCTTTCTTT; CDR3: CSAPAWRGQGTEAFF
size: -; J: TRBJ1-3; D: -; V: TRBV28; DNA: TGTGCCAGCAGTTTACCTCTACTCGGTGTTGACAGGACAAGTCGTAGAAACACCATATATTTT; CDR3: CASSLPLLGVDRTSRRNTIYF
size: few; J: TRBJ2-5; D: -; V: TRBV20-1; DNA: TGCAGTGCTAGTCCTTCTGGTAAAAGGGTTCAAGGGACCCAGTACTTC; CDR3: CSASPSGKRVQGTQYF
size: -; J: TRBJ2-7; D: -; V: TRBV5-1; DNA: TGCGCCAGCAGCCAGGCCTCGCGCAACGAGCAGTACTTC; CDR3: CASSQASRNEQYF
size: -; J: TRBJ1-2; D: -; V: TRBV30; DNA: TGTGCCTCTACAGGGTTGATGGGGTATGGCTACACCTTC; CDR3: CASTGLMGYGYTF
size: many; J: TRBJ2-7; D: TRBD2; V: TRBV20-1; DNA: TGCAGTGCTGCACTAGCGGTACCCCCCTACGAGCAGTACTTC; CDR3: CSAALAVPPYEQYF
size: many; J: TRBJ2-7; D: TRBD1; V: TRBV20-1; DNA: TGCAGTGCTAGAGTTTGGGATAGACAGGGATCCCACGAGCAGTACTTC; CDR3: CSARVWDRQGSHEQYF
size: few; J: TRBJ2-2; D: -; V: TRBV5-8; DNA: TGTGCCAGCACCATAAACCTGGTCACCGGGGAGCTGTTTTTT; CDR3: CASTINLVTGELFF
size: -; J: TRBJ1-5; D: -; V: TRBV29-1; DNA: TGCAGCGTTGTCTGGGGGAATCAGCCCCAGCATTTT; CDR3: CSVVWGNQPQHF